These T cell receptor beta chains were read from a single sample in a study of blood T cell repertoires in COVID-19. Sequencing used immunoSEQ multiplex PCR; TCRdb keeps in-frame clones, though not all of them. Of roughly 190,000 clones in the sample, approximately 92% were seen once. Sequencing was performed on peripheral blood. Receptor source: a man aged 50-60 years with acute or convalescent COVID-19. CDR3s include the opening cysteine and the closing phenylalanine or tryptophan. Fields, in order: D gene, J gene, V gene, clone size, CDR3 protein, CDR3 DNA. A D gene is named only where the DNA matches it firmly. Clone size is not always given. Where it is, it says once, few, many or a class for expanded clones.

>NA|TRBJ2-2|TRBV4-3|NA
CASSQARSRELFF
TGCGCCAGCAGCCAAGCACGGTCCCGGGAGCTGTTTTTT
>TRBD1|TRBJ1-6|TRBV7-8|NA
CASSFGQARSSYNSPLHF
TGTGCCAGCAGCTTCGGACAGGCGAGGAGCTCCTATAATTCACCCCTCCACTTT
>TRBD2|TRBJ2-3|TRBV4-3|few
CASSQVGTGGDTQYF
TGCGCCAGCAGCCAAGTCGGGACGGGGGGAGATACGCAGTATTTT
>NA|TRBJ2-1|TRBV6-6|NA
CASSLAANEQFF
TGTGCCAGCAGCCTAGCAGCGAATGAGCAGTTCTTC
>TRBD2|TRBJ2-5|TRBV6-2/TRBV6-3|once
CASSSGGSRETQYF
TGTGCCAGCAGTTCCGGGGGGAGTCGGGAGACCCAGTACTTC
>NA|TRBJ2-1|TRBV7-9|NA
CASSADTSRYNEQFF
TGTGCCAGCAGCGCTGACACCTCACGATACAATGAGCAGTTCTTC
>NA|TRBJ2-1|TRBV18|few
CASSYSKAGVRNEQFF
TGTGCCAGCTCATATAGTAAGGCAGGGGTTAGAAATGAGCAGTTCTTC
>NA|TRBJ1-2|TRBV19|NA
CASNQGEDYGYTF
TGTGCCAGTAACCAAGGGGAGGACTATGGCTACACCTTC
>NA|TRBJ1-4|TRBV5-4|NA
CASSLDSQNEKLFF
TGTGCCAGCAGCTTGGACAGCCAAAATGAAAAACTGTTTTTT
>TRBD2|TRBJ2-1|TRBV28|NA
CASSFPPTSGRLNEQFF
TGTGCCAGCAGTTTCCCTCCTACTAGCGGGAGGCTCAATGAGCAGTTCTTC
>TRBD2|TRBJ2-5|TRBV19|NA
CASSFSAGGSGTQYF
TGTGCCAGTAGTTTTTCAGCGGGGGGCTCCGGGACCCAGTACTTC
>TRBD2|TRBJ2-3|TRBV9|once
CASSAGTSLTDTQYF
TGTGCCAGCAGCGCGGGGACTAGTCTCACAGATACGCAGTATTTT
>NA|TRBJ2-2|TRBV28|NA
CASPPGIYDTGELFF
TGTGCCAGCCCCCCGGGGATTTACGACACCGGGGAGCTGTTTTTT
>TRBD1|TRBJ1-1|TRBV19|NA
CASRALQGLMNTEAFF
TGTGCCAGCAGAGCATTACAGGGGTTAATGAACACTGAAGCTTTCTTT
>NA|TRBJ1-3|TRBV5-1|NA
CASSLDGDSGNTIYF
TGCGCCAGCAGCTTGGACGGGGACTCTGGAAACACCATATATTTT
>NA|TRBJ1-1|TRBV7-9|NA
CASSFIGSPAGTEAFF
TGTGCCAGCAGCTTTATCGGGAGTCCGGCGGGTACTGAAGCTTTCTTT
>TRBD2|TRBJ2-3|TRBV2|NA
CASMWGTINTDTQYF
TGTGCCAGCATGTGGGGGACTATAAACACAGATACGCAGTATTTT
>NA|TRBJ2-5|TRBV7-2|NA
CASTLGAKETQYF
TGTGCCAGCACGTTGGGGGCCAAAGAGACCCAGTACTTC
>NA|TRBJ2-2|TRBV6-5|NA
CASSYGRSNTGELFF
TGTGCCAGCAGTTATGGCAGGTCGAACACCGGGGAGCTGTTTTTT
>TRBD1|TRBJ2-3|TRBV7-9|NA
CASSFQGQGTDTQYF
TGTGCCAGCAGCTTTCAGGGACAGGGGACAGATACGCAGTATTTT
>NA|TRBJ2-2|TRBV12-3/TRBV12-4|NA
CASSLGVPGELFF
TGTGCCAGCAGTTTAGGTGTCCCGGGGGAGCTGTTTTTT
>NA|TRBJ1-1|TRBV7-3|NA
CASSTTGNTEAFF
TGTGCCAGCAGTACGACAGGGAACACTGAAGCTTTCTTT
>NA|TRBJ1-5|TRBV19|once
CASSILNTGYSNQPQHF
TGTGCCAGTAGTATTTTGAATACGGGTTACAGCAATCAGCCCCAGCATTTT
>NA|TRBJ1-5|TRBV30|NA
CAWSNGQGREPQHF
TGTGCCTGGAGTAACGGACAAGGACGGGAGCCCCAGCATTTT
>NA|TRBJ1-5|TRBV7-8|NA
CASSLDTSRTQHF
TGTGCCAGCAGCTTAGACACTAGCAGGACCCAGCATTTT
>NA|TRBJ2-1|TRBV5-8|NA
CASSLHWGRIGNEQFF
TGTGCCAGCAGCCTTCACTGGGGGCGTATTGGAAATGAGCAGTTCTTC
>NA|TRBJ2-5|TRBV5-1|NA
CASSLQGGQETQYF
TGCGCCAGCAGCCTGCAGGGGGGACAAGAGACCCAGTACTTC
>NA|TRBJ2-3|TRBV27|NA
CASSLSKGDTQYF
TGTGCCAGCAGTTTATCCAAGGGGGATACGCAGTATTTT
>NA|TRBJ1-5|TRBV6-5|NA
CASSYGGGNQPQHF
TGTGCCAGCAGTTACGGCGGTGGCAATCAGCCCCAGCATTTT
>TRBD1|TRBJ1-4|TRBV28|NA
CASSLRTGANEKLFF
TGTGCCAGCAGTTTAAGGACAGGGGCTAATGAAAAACTGTTTTTT
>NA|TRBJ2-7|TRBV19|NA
CASKNQRSSYEQYF
TGTGCCAGTAAAAACCAGCGGTCTTCCTACGAGCAGTACTTC
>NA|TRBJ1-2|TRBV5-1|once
CASSRTQPPTYGYTF
TGCGCCAGCAGCCGGACACAGCCGCCCACCTATGGCTACACCTTC
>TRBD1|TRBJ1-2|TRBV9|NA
CASSDRDRGFYGYTF
TGTGCCAGCAGCGACCGGGACAGGGGTTTCTATGGCTACACCTTC
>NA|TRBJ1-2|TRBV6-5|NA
CASSQGNYGYTF
TGTGCCAGCTCGCAGGGGAACTATGGCTACACCTTC
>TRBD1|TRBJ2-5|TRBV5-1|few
CASSFPTGGQETQYF
TGCGCCAGCAGCTTTCCGACAGGGGGGCAGGAGACCCAGTACTTC
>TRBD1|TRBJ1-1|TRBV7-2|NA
CASSFRDSGTEAFF
TGTGCCAGCAGCTTTCGGGACAGCGGAACTGAAGCTTTCTTT
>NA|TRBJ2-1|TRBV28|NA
CASSPTREVYNEQFF
TGTGCCAGCAGTCCGACTAGAGAGGTCTACAATGAGCAGTTCTTC
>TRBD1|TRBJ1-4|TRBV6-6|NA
CASSPDRGHEKLFF
TGTGCCAGCAGTCCGGACAGGGGGCATGAAAAACTGTTTTTT
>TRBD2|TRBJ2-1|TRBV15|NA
CATSVRGRASEQFF
TGTGCCACCAGCGTACGAGGGAGGGCCTCTGAGCAGTTCTTC
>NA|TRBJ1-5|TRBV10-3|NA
CAISIALNQPQHF
TGTGCCATCAGTATAGCTTTAAATCAGCCCCAGCATTTT
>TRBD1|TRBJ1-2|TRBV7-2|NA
CASSLRTGHDYGYTF
TGTGCCAGCAGCCTACGGACAGGGCATGACTATGGCTACACCTTC
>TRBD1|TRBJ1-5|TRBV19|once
CASSRGTGRGQPQHF
TGTGCCAGTAGTAGAGGGACAGGGCGAGGTCAGCCCCAGCATTTT
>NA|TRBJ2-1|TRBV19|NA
CASSSTFGYNEQFF
TGTGCCAGTTCTTCAACCTTCGGGTACAATGAGCAGTTCTTC
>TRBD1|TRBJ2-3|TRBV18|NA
CASSPPTGTGGTDTQYF
TGTGCCAGCTCACCACCTACCGGGACAGGGGGCACAGATACGCAGTATTTT
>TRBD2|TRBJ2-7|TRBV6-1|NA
CASSEAAGDPYEQYF
TGTGCCAGCAGTGAAGCCGCGGGAGATCCCTACGAGCAGTACTTC
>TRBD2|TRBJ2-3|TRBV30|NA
CATNGGADTQYF
TGTGCCACCAACGGGGGGGCAGATACGCAGTATTTT
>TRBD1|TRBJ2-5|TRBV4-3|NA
CASSQGHGQGRGETQYF
TGCGCCAGCAGCCAAGGCCACGGACAGGGTCGGGGAGAGACCCAGTACTTC
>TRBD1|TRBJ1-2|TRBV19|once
CASSTVGGGYGYTF
TGTGCCAGTAGTACCGTAGGGGGCGGCTATGGCTACACCTTC
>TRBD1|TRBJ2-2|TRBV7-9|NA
CASSLRGQDTGELFF
TGTGCCAGCAGCCTCAGGGGGCAGGACACCGGGGAGCTGTTTTTT
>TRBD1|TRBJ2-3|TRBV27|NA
CASWGQRTDTQYF
TGTGCCAGCTGGGGACAGCGGACAGATACGCAGTATTTT
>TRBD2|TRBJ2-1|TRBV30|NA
CARTGGSYNEQFF
TGTGCCCGAACCGGGGGGTCCTACAATGAGCAGTTCTTC
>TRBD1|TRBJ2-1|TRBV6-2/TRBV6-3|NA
CASSPYTDRGSYNEQFF
TGTGCCAGCAGCCCTTACACCGACAGGGGGTCCTACAATGAGCAGTTCTTC
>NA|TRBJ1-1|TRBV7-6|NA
CASSPDSVNTEAFF
TGTGCCAGCAGCCCGGACAGCGTGAACACTGAAGCTTTCTTT
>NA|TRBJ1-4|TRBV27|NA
CASSQDRSYEKLFF
TGTGCCAGCAGCCAAGACAGGAGTTATGAAAAACTGTTTTTT
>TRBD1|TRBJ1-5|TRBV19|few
CASSRDRGRYSNQPQHF
TGTGCCAGTAGTCGGGACAGGGGTCGTTATAGCAATCAGCCCCAGCATTTT
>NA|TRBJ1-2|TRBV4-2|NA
CASSQDLTGPWDGYTF
TGTGCCAGCAGCCAAGATCTTACAGGACCTTGGGATGGCTACACCTTC